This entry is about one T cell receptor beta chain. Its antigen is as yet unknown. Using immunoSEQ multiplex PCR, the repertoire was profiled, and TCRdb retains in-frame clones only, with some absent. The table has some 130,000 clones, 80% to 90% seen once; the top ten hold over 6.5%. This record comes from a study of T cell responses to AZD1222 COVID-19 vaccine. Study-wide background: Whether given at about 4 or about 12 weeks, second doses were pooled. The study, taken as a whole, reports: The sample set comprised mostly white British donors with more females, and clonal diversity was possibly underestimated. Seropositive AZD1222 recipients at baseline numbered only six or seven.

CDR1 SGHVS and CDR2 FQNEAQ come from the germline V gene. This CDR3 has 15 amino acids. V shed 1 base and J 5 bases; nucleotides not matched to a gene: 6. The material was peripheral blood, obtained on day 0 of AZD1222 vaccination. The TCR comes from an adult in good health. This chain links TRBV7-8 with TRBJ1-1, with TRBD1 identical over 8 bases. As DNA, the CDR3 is TGTGCCAGCAGCTTAGTGGGGCAGGGGGCTACTGAAGCTTTCTTT. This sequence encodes CASSLVGQGATEAFF.